A single sample is the source of the 18 T cell receptor beta chains below, sequenced in a study of response to subunit inactivated influenza vaccine. TCRdb called the RT-PCR reads again in MiXCR, with one record for every CDR3 protein. This table has hundreds of thousands of distinct CDR3 sequences, approximately 15% appearing once. The sample was PBMCs from blood, taken less than 15 days before vaccination. These receptor sequences come from a man aged 50 or older who received an inactivated influenza vaccine.

The J gene is TRBJ2-5, the V gene TRBV14, with D possibly TRBD2 on 6 matching bases. CDR3 length: 15 residues. V was cut by 6 bases and J by 5 bases, with 19 bases left in between. In germline, CDR1 is SGHDN, CDR2 FVKESK. The CDR3 here is CASSSHGGNLETQYF. CDR3 sequence (DNA): TGTGCCAGCAGTTCTCACGGGGGTAATCTTGAGACCCAGTACTTC.

This clonotype was counted between two and nine times. The rearrangement uses TRBV11-2 and TRBJ2-7; TRBD2 might be the D (6 bases). Trimming stripped 4 bases from V and 3 bases from J, with 13 bases between. CDR1 and CDR2 (germline): SGHAT, FQNNGV. This CDR3 has 14 residues. The DNA of the CDR3 is TGTGCCAGCAGCTCCCCCCGCGGGGTCTACGAGCAGTACTTC. Its translation is CASSSPRGVYEQYF.

The table lists this clonotype with many counts. The chain links TRBV30 to TRBJ2-5; D ambiguous. V lost 3 bases and J 1 base, leaving 3 bases between the germline ends. Germline CDR1 is GTSNPN and CDR2 is SVGIG (reference sequence). The CDR3 length is 11 residues. This chain's CDR3 is CAWSAQETQYF. CDR3 in DNA: TGTGCCTGGAGCGCCCAAGAGACCCAGTACTTC. Full variable domain (rest looked up from reference TRBV30 and TRBJ2-5): SQTIHQWPATLVQPVGSPLSLECTVEGTSNPNLYWYRQAAGRGLQLLFYSVGIGQISSEVPQNLSASRPQDRQFILSSKKLLLSDSGFYLCAWSAQETQYFGPGTRLLVL.

This clonotype was detected only a few times. The CDR3 bases are TGCAGTGCTAGTCGGGGACAGGGGTCGAACACCATATATTTT. Amino acids: CSASRGQGSNTIYF. J is TRBJ1-3 and V is TRBV20-1, with 10 positions matching TRBD1. The germline CDR1 and CDR2 sequences are DFQATT and SNEGSKA (reference sequence). The J segment lost 7 bases and the V segment lost 3 bases, leaving 6 bases of the junction unmatched. The CDR3 runs 14 residues.

There are a few counts of this clonotype. This chain uses TRBV4-1 with TRBJ2-7; TRBD2 agrees at 7 bases. CDR3 length: 16 amino acids. Germline assignment: CDR1 MGHRA and CDR2 YSYEKL. J lost 0 bases, V lost 1 base, and 6 bases had no gene match. The CDR3 nucleotides read TGCGCCAGCAGCCAAGGGCCAGCGGGGAGCTCCTACGAGCAGTACTTC. Its protein product is CASSQGPAGSSYEQYF.

This clonotype was detected many times. This sequence joins TRBV5-1 and TRBJ2-1; D not certain. V was trimmed by 2 bases and J by 6 bases, leaving 6 bases between them. Germline V gives CDR1 SGHRS, CDR2 YFSETQ. This CDR3 comprises 12 residues. This chain's CDR3 is CASSFMTNEQFF. The DNA of the CDR3 is TGCGCCAGCAGCTTTATGACCAATGAGCAGTTCTTC.

This clonotype was recorded at least ten times. The V and J genes are TRBV29-1 and TRBJ2-5; D is undetermined. The germline gives CDR1 SQVTM, CDR2 ANQGSEA. The CDR3 is 10 residues long. Trimming took 4 bases from V and 3 from J, leaving 3 bases between them. In DNA form, the CDR3 reads TGCAGCGTTGTAGAAGAGACCCAGTACTTC. Translation gives CSVVEETQYF.

The chain uses TRBV5-1 and TRBJ2-1, with no clear D. The germline V gene has CDR1 SGHRS and CDR2 YFSETQ. Trimming shortened V by 4 bases and J by 0 bases, and 17 bases separated the two germline ends. The CDR3 is 17 amino acids. The chain's CDR3 is CASSPPLGGDSYNEQFF. Written as DNA, the CDR3 is TGCGCCAGCAGCCCTCCCCTTGGTGGCGACTCCTACAATGAGCAGTTCTTC.

The genes are TRBV6-2 or TRBV6-3 and TRBJ2-7, with TRBD2 matching over 9 bases. CDR1 and CDR2 (germline): MNHEY, SVGEGT. This CDR3 region has 17 residues. With V trimmed by 7 bases and J by 4 bases, 17 bases remained unmatched. The CDR3 here is CASTQPPEIAGVYEQYF. DNA of the CDR3: TGTGCCAGCACCCAACCCCCGGAGATAGCGGGAGTATACGAGCAGTACTTC.

The chain employs TRBV5-6 and TRBJ1-4, with 9 bases lining up with TRBD1. Unmatched junction bases numbered 6, after V lost 3 bases and J lost 6 bases. This CDR3 spans 15 amino acids. Germline V CDR1 and CDR2: SGHDT, YYEEEE. CDR3 nucleotide sequence: TGTGCCAGCAGCTCGATCACAGGGGGCGATGAAAAACTGTTTTTT. Its translation: CASSSITGGDEKLFF.

Only a few counts were recorded for this clonotype. This chain connects TRBV3-1 to TRBJ1-1; the D is unclear. The V end was cut by 1 base, the J end by 2 bases, with 8 bases between. Germline V gives CDR1 LGHDT, CDR2 YNNKEL (reference sequence). The CDR3 contains 14 residues. CDR3 nucleotide sequence: TGTGCCAGCAGCCAAGCTGGATACAACACTGAAGCTTTCTTT. It encodes CASSQAGYNTEAFF. The whole variable domain, remainder taken from reference TRBV3-1 and TRBJ1-1, is DTAVSQTPKYLVTQMGNDKSIKCEQNLGHDTMYWYKQDSKKFLKIMFSYNNKELIINETVPNRFSPKSPDKAHLNLHINSLELGDSAVYFCASSQAGYNTEAFFGQGTRLTVV.

The chain employs TRBV4-2 and TRBJ2-3; 9 bases are a match to TRBD1. Germline CDR1 is LGHNA and CDR2 is YNFKEQ. CDR3 length: 14 residues. Trimming took 7 bases from V and 4 from J; bases not matched to a gene: 6. CDR3 DNA: TGTGCCAGCAACCTAGGACAGGGGTCAGATACGCAGTATTTT. This translates into CASNLGQGSDTQYF.

This clonotype was counted a few times. The chain is built from TRBV5-1 and TRBJ2-3, with a possible D match to TRBD2 (6 bases). The CDR3 has 15 amino acids. Trimming pared 1 base from V and 4 bases from J, leaving 13 bases between. Germline CDR1 reads SGHRS; CDR2 reads YFSETQ. DNA of the CDR3: TGCGCCAGCAGCTTGTGGACGGGAGCGGCAGATACGCAGTATTTT. Translated, it gives CASSLWTGAADTQYF.

V gene TRBV5-1 combines with J gene TRBJ2-2; 13 bases fit TRBD2. Germline V gene data show CDR1 as SGHRS and CDR2 as YFSETQ. This CDR3 is 16 amino acids long. V shed 4 bases and J 7 bases; nucleotides not matched to a gene: 7. CDR3 DNA sequence: TGCGCCAGCAGCGAGAGGGGGACTAGCGGGATCGGGGAGCTGTTTTTT. This translates into CASSERGTSGIGELFF.

This clonotype was seen many times. V usage is TRBV28 and J usage is TRBJ2-5; D is possibly TRBD2 (5 bases). Per the germline V gene, CDR1 is MDHEN and CDR2 is SYDVKM. This CDR3 is 15 amino acids long. Trimming shortened V by 3 bases and J by 5 bases, and 16 bases separated the two germline ends. The CDR3 spells CASSLGDHSGETQYF. The CDR3 nucleotides are TGTGCCAGCAGTTTGGGAGACCACTCTGGGGAGACCCAGTACTTC.

This clonotype was detected ten times or more. The chain combines TRBV6-4 with TRBJ2-3, with TRBD1 identical over 7 bases. Trimming removed 6 bases from V and 2 bases from J; junction bases left unmatched: 8. This CDR3 spans 15 amino acids. Germline CDR1 and CDR2: MRHNA and SNTAGT. The CDR3 region has the DNA TGTGCCAGCAGCCAGGAAGGGACAGCCACAGATACGCAGTATTTT. It is translated as CASSQEGTATDTQYF.

A few counts support this clonotype. The V and J genes are TRBV5-1 and TRBJ1-4; D is possibly TRBD1 (5 bases). CDR3 size: 15 residues. Deletions cut 0 bases from V and 10 bases from J, with 16 bases between. CDR1 and CDR2 (germline): SGHRS, YFSETQ. The CDR3 spells CASSLDRPAMGKLFF. The DNA of the CDR3 is TGCGCCAGCAGCTTGGACAGGCCCGCCATGGGAAAACTGTTTTTT.

This chain links TRBV13 with TRBJ1-2; maybe TRBD1 (6 bases). V dropped 4 bases and J dropped 4 bases, with 13 bases sitting between them. The germline gives CDR1 PRHDT, CDR2 FYEKMQ (reference sequence). This CDR3 is built from 14 residues. CDR3: CASSSLTGSYGYTF. DNA of the CDR3: TGTGCCAGCAGCTCCCTGACAGGATCCTATGGCTACACCTTC.